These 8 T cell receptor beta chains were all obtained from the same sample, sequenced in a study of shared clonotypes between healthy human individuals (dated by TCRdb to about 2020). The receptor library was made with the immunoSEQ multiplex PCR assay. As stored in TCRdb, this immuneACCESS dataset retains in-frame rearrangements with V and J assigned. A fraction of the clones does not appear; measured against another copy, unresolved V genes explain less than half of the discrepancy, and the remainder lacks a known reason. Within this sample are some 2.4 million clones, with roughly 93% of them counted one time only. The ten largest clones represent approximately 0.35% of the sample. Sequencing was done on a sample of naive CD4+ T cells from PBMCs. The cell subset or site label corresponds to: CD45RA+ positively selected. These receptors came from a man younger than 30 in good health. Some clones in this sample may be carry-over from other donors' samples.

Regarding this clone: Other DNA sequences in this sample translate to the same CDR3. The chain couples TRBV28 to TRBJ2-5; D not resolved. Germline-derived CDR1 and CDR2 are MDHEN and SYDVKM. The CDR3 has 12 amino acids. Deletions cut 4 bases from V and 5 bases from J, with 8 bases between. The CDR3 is CASSSQQETQYF. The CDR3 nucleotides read TGTGCCAGCAGTTCCCAACAGGAGACCCAGTACTTC.

The CDR3 reads CASSPPGTSASTDTQYF. CDR3 bases: TGTGCCAGCAGTCCCCCCGGGACTAGCGCTAGCACAGATACGCAGTATTTT. The V gene is TRBV28, the J gene TRBJ2-3; 10 nucleotides match TRBD2. This CDR3 is built from 17 residues. Germline assignment: CDR1 MDHEN and CDR2 SYDVKM. J lost 0 bases, V lost 5 bases, and 8 bases had no gene match.

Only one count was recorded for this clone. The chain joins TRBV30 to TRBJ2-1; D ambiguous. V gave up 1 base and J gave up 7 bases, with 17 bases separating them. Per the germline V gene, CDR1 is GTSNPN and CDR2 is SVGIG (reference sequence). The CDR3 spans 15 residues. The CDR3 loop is CAWSGVSLGMNEQFF. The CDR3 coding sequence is TGTGCCTGGAGTGGTGTTAGCCTAGGTATGAATGAGCAGTTCTTC. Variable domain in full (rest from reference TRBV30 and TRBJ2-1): SQTIHQWPATLVQPVGSPLSLECTVEGTSNPNLYWYRQAAGRGLQLLFYSVGIGQISSEVPQNLSASRPQDRQFILSSKKLLLSDSGFYLCAWSGVSLGMNEQFFGPGTRLTVL.

The CDR3 loop reads CASSLRVGGNEQFF. The CDR3 nucleotides read TGCGCCAGCAGCTTGCGGGTCGGGGGCAATGAGCAGTTCTTC. The V gene is TRBV5-1, the J gene TRBJ2-1, with D perhaps TRBD2 (6 bases). Trimming removed 1 base from V and 6 bases from J, with 11 bases in between. Germline V gives CDR1 SGHRS, CDR2 YFSETQ. The CDR3 loop spans 14 amino acids.

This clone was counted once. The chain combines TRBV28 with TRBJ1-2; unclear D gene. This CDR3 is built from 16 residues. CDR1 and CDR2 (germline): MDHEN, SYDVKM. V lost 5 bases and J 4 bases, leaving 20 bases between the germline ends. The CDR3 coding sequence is TGTGCCAGCAGTCGAACAGTTCCGCCGACCCTCTATGGCTACACCTTC. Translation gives CASSRTVPPTLYGYTF.

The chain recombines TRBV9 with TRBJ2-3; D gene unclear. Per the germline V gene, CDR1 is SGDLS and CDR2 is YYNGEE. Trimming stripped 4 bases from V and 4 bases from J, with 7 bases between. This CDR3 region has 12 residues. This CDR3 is CASSSRSDTQYF. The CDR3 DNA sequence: TGTGCCAGCAGCTCCAGGTCAGATACGCAGTATTTT.

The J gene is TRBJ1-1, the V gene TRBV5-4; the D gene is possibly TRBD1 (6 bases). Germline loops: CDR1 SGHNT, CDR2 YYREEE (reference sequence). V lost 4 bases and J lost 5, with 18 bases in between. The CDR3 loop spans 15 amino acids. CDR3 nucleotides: TGTGCCAGCAGCCCTGGCCCCGGACAGCGGACTGAAGCTTTCTTT. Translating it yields CASSPGPGQRTEAFF.

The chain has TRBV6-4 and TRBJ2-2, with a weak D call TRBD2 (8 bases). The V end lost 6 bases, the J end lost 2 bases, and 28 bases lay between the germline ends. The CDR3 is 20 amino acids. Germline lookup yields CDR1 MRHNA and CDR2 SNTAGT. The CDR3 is CASSPAGTVFSGTNTGELFF. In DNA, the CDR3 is TGTGCCAGCAGCCCCGCCGGGACAGTTTTTAGCGGGACAAACACCGGGGAGCTGTTTTTT.